These 27 T cell receptor beta chains were sequenced from one sample in a study of blood T cell repertoires in COVID-19. Assay: immunoSEQ multiplex PCR; the TCRdb copy retains only in-frame clones and omits some. The data show 35,000 to 45,000 clones, about 88% seen once. Sequencing used peripheral blood. These receptors came from a human donor in a cohort sampled during active COVID-19.

The rearrangement joins TRBV18 to TRBJ2-1; D unresolved. The germline V and J ends were trimmed by 3 bases and 9 bases, with 9 bases remaining between them. In germline, CDR1 is KGHSH, CDR2 LQKENI. The CDR3 is 12 amino acids. CDR3 region: CASSPVAVEQFF. The CDR3 coding sequence is TGTGCCAGCTCACCTGTGGCGGTTGAGCAGTTCTTC.

The chain joins TRBV19 to TRBJ1-2; D is possibly TRBD1 (5 bases). This CDR3 spans 12 amino acids. CDR1 LNHDA and CDR2 SQIVND come from the germline V gene (reference sequence). With 7 bases removed from V and 8 bases from J, the gap between germline ends came to 14 bases. CDR3 sequence (DNA): TGTGCCAGTACCGGGGGTCGGCGCGGCTACACCTTC. Its protein is CASTGGRRGYTF.

CDR3: CASSQDLTGGRDTQYF. The CDR3 nucleotides read TGTGCCAGCAGCCAAGATCTAACGGGGGGGCGGGATACGCAGTATTTT. The chain couples TRBV4-2 to TRBJ2-3, with 8 bases fitting TRBD2. The trim removed 0 bases at V and 6 bases at J, leaving 8 bases unmatched. Germline values: CDR1 LGHNA, CDR2 YNFKEQ. CDR3 length equals 16 residues.

The chain is built from TRBV4-2 and TRBJ2-5; 10 bases match TRBD2. CDR1 is LGHNA, CDR2 YNFKEQ, per germline. CDR3 length: 17 residues. V shed 3 bases and J 3 bases; nucleotides not matched to a gene: 10. The CDR3: CASSHRGLAGEKETQYF. The CDR3 coding sequence is TGTGCCAGCAGCCATAGAGGTCTAGCGGGGGAGAAAGAGACCCAGTACTTC.

This clone has just one count. The chain links TRBV6-5 to TRBJ2-3, with 8 positions matching TRBD1. V dropped 3 bases and J dropped 3; count of bases not matched to a gene: 5. Germline V gene lookup returns CDR1 MNHEY and CDR2 SVGAGI. The length of the CDR3 is 15 residues. The chain's CDR3 is CASSYTGGSTDTQYF. CDR3 bases: TGTGCCAGCAGTTATACAGGGGGTTCGACAGATACGCAGTATTTT.

The chain is built from TRBV27 and TRBJ1-2, with D hard to call. Trimming removed 5 bases at V and 7 bases at J, with 17 bases between. The CDR3 extends over 14 amino acids. Germline CDR1 MNHEY, CDR2 SMNVEV (reference sequence). The CDR3 region is CASSPGGGGSGYTF. The CDR3 DNA follows: TGTGCCAGCAGTCCAGGCGGAGGAGGGAGTGGCTACACCTTC.

The chain is built from TRBV5-6 and TRBJ1-2, with 7 bases aligning to TRBD1. This CDR3 is built from 13 residues. J lost 8 bases, V lost 4 bases, and 8 bases had no gene match. Germline CDR1 and CDR2: SGHDT and YYEEEE. The CDR3 loop is CASSPITGDGYTF. CDR3 coding DNA: TGTGCCAGCAGCCCAATAACAGGGGACGGCTACACCTTC.

The gene calls are TRBV7-8 and TRBJ2-7, with TRBD2 as a possible D gene (6 bases). The germline CDR1 and CDR2 sequences are SGHVS and FQNEAQ. The V end lost 3 bases, the J end lost 7 bases, and 16 bases lay between the germline ends. This CDR3 region has 14 residues. CDR3 bases: TGTGCCAGCAGCTTTCCACCTGGGGCGGGAGAGCAGTACTTC. The encoded protein is CASSFPPGAGEQYF.

V usage is TRBV6-2 or TRBV6-3 and J usage is TRBJ2-7, with 9 bases identical to TRBD2. V lost 0 bases, J lost 3 bases, and 6 bases stayed unmatched. CDR3 size: 16 residues. From germline, CDR1 is MNHEY and CDR2 SVGEGT. For the CDR3, the DNA is TGTGCCAGCAGTTACTCCTTTAGCGGGGGAGTCTACGAGCAGTACTTC. Its protein product is CASSYSFSGGVYEQYF.

This sequence joins TRBV7-9 and TRBJ1-1; a possible D gene is TRBD1 (5 bases). This CDR3 is built from 12 residues. Germline CDR1 is SEHNR and CDR2 is FQNEAQ (reference sequence). V lost 4 bases to trimming and J lost 10 bases, with 13 bases between them. CDR3: CASSSQGSAAFF. DNA of the CDR3: TGTGCCAGCAGCTCCCAGGGAAGTGCAGCTTTCTTT. The full variable domain, in which reference TRBV7-9 and TRBJ1-1 provide the parts outside the CDR3, is DTGVSQNPRHKITKRGQNVTFRCDPISEHNRLYWYRQTLGQGPEFLTYFQNEAQLEKSRLLSDRFSAERPKGSFSTLEIQRTEQGDSAMYLCASSSQGSAAFFGQGTRLTVV.

The chain links TRBV18 to TRBJ2-3, with 7 bases lining up with TRBD1. The CDR3 sequence is 14 residues long. Trimming took 6 bases from V and 1 from J; bases not matched to a gene: 4. In germline, CDR1 is KGHSH, CDR2 LQKENI. The DNA of the CDR3 is TGTGCCAGCTCCGAGGGGGCCGGCACAGATACGCAGTATTTT. Amino acids: CASSEGAGTDTQYF. Using reference TRBV18 and TRBJ2-3 for the parts outside the CDR3, the full variable domain is NAGVMQNPRHLVRRRGQEARLRCSPMKGHSHVYWYRQLPEEGLKFMVYLQKENIIDESGMPKERFSAEFPKEGPSILRIQQVVRGDSAAYFCASSEGAGTDTQYFGPGTRLTVL.

The chain employs TRBV6-5 and TRBJ2-5; 7 nucleotides align to TRBD1. CDR1 MNHEY and CDR2 SVGAGI come from the germline V gene. The CDR3 contains 14 residues. V lost 6 bases, J lost 5 bases, and 9 bases stayed unmatched. The CDR3 DNA sequence: TGTGCCAGCAGCGCAACAGGGGCTCCGGAGACCCAGTACTTC. Its translation: CASSATGAPETQYF.

The J gene is TRBJ1-5, the V gene TRBV7-6, with D tentatively TRBD1 (5 bases). From germline, CDR1 is SGHVS and CDR2 FNYEAQ. The CDR3 loop spans 14 amino acids. The germline V and J ends were trimmed by 5 bases and 9 bases, with 17 bases remaining between them. The CDR3 reads CASSQDTQGPPQHF. In nucleotides, the CDR3 is TGTGCCAGCAGCCAAGATACGCAGGGTCCGCCCCAGCATTTT. Filled out from reference TRBV7-6 and TRBJ1-5, the complete variable domain reads GAGVSQSPRYKVTKRGQDVALRCDPISGHVSLYWYRQALGQGPEFLTYFNYEAQQDKSGLPNDRFSAERPEGSISTLTIQRTEQRDSAMYRCASSQDTQGPPQHFGDGTRLSIL.

This chain joins TRBV27 and TRBJ2-1, with 13 positions matching TRBD2. Germline loops: CDR1 MNHEY, CDR2 SMNVEV (reference sequence). Trimming took 4 bases from V and 1 from J; bases not matched to a gene: 4. This CDR3 is built from 17 residues. The CDR3 nucleotides are TGTGCCAGCAGTTCAGGGACTAGCGGGGTTTCCTACAATGAGCAGTTCTTC. It codes for CASSSGTSGVSYNEQFF.

This clone was seen more than once but under ten times. The chain joins TRBV27 to TRBJ2-3, with a tentative D call TRBD1 (6 bases). Deletions cut 4 bases from V and 0 bases from J, with 11 bases between. The CDR3 runs 15 residues. Germline lookup yields CDR1 MNHEY and CDR2 SMNVEV (reference sequence). The DNA of the CDR3 is TGTGCCAGCAGTTCGGGACATCCTAGCACAGATACGCAGTATTTT. Protein product: CASSSGHPSTDTQYF.

The V and J genes are TRBV12-3 or TRBV12-4 and TRBJ2-7, with 8 bases that match TRBD1. V was clipped by 7 bases and J by 3 bases; unmatched bases: 5. The CDR3 runs to 13 residues. The CDR3 sequence: CASTGQGVYEQYF. The CDR3 bases are TGTGCCAGCACCGGACAGGGCGTCTACGAGCAGTACTTC.

J is TRBJ2-7 and V is TRBV6-5, with D possibly matching TRBD1 (5 bases). The CDR3 has 12 residues. The germline V and J ends were trimmed by 6 bases and 7 bases, with 13 bases remaining between them. Per the germline V gene, CDR1 is MNHEY and CDR2 is SVGAGI. The CDR3 DNA sequence: TGTGCCAGCAGAGTTACTGCAGGGGAGCAGTACTTC. Protein product: CASRVTAGEQYF.

CDR3 sequence (DNA): TGTGCCAGCACCCGGGGGCTCCAGGGGGAGACCCAGTACTTC. Its translation is CASTRGLQGETQYF. The gene calls are TRBV7-8 and TRBJ2-5; either TRBD1 or TRBD2 may fit D (6 bases each). The CDR3 consists of 14 residues. Per the germline V gene, CDR1 is SGHVS and CDR2 is FQNEAQ. Trimming took 7 bases from V and 5 from J, leaving 17 bases between them. Filled out from reference TRBV7-8 and TRBJ2-5, the complete variable domain reads GAGVSQSPRYKVAKRGQDVALRCDPISGHVSLFWYQQALGQGPEFLTYFQNEAQLDKSGLPSDRFFAERPEGSVSTLKIQRTQQEDSAVYLCASTRGLQGETQYFGPGTRLLVL.

About this clone itself: The junction departs from germline at one end; a sequencing error may be responsible. V and J are TRBV7-7 and TRBJ2-1, with TRBD2 matching over 14 bases. This CDR3 region has 16 residues. Germline V gene sequence: CDR1 SSHAT, CDR2 FNYEAQ (reference sequence). The CDR3 DNA reads TGTGCTAGCAGCCTAGGGGGACTAGCGGGGGTCAATGAGCAGTTCTTC. Protein product: CASSLGGLAGVNEQFF. Supplemented by reference TRBV7-7 and TRBJ2-1, the full variable domain reads GAGVSQSPRYKVTKRGQDVTLRCDPISSHATLYWYQQALGQGPEFLTYFNYEAQPDKSGLPSDRFSAERPEGSISTLTIQRTEQRDSAMYRCASSLGGLAGVNEQFFGPGTRLTVL.

CDR3 amino acids: CASSSPGLAGVGAYNEQFF. CDR3 coding DNA: TGTGCCAGCAGTTCTCCGGGACTAGCGGGGGTTGGGGCCTACAATGAGCAGTTCTTC. This sequence joins TRBV27 and TRBJ2-1, with 14 bases that match TRBD2. This CDR3 has 19 amino acids. The V and J ends lost 4 bases and 2 bases, in that order; junction bases with no gene match: 10. Germline values: CDR1 MNHEY, CDR2 SMNVEV (reference sequence).

The chain has TRBV5-1 and TRBJ2-3; weak D call: TRBD2 (6 bases). V dropped 7 bases and J dropped 0 bases, with 12 bases sitting between them. This CDR3 is built from 14 residues. The V gene's germline CDR1 is SGHRS and CDR2 YFSETQ. The CDR3 nucleotides read TGCGCCAGCCGCGGGACGGTTAGCACAGATACGCAGTATTTT. Its translation is CASRGTVSTDTQYF.

V and J are TRBV18 and TRBJ1-3, with a weak D call TRBD1 (6 bases). V dropped 3 bases and J dropped 0 bases, with 9 bases sitting between them. Germline CDR1 KGHSH, CDR2 LQKENI. The CDR3 length is 15 residues. The CDR3: CASSPQGTSGNTIYF. For the CDR3, the DNA is TGTGCCAGCTCACCGCAGGGGACCTCTGGAAACACCATATATTTT.

This chain joins TRBV19 and TRBJ1-5; TRBD1 is a possible D gene (5 bases). V lost 7 bases to trimming and J lost 2 bases, with 15 bases between them. Per germline, CDR1 LNHDA and CDR2 SQIVND (reference sequence). This CDR3 is 15 amino acids long. The CDR3 spells CASTGSRGGNQPQHF. The CDR3, as DNA: TGTGCCAGTACCGGCTCGCGGGGGGGCAATCAGCCCCAGCATTTT.

The chain has TRBV4-1 and TRBJ2-1; 7 bases are shared with TRBD2. Germline CDR1 and CDR2: MGHRA and YSYEKL. Trimming took 5 bases from V and 7 from J; bases not matched to a gene: 14. The CDR3 extends over 16 amino acids. CDR3 region: CASSGRTRTPGNEQFF. The CDR3 DNA sequence: TGCGCCAGCAGCGGCCGGACTAGGACCCCCGGGAATGAGCAGTTCTTC.

The chain couples TRBV11-3 to TRBJ1-3; D not certain. This CDR3 region has 16 residues. The germline V and J ends were trimmed by 4 bases and 0 bases, with 13 bases remaining between them. From germline, CDR1 is SGHNT and CDR2 YENEEA. CDR3 region: CASSSGLGSSGNTIYF. The CDR3 region has the DNA TGTGCCAGCAGCTCCGGCCTGGGCTCCTCTGGAAACACCATATATTTT.

V is TRBV7-3 and J is TRBJ1-2; possible D gene TRBD1, 6 bases. Germline loops: CDR1 SGHTA, CDR2 FQGTGA. The CDR3 contains 15 residues. The V end was cut by 0 bases, the J end by 4 bases, with 12 bases between. CDR3 nucleotide sequence: TGTGCCAGCAGCTTAACGTCGGGGGGCACCTATGGCTACACCTTC. This encodes CASSLTSGGTYGYTF.

This clone occurred once. The genes are TRBV27 and TRBJ2-7, with TRBD2 matching over 8 bases. This CDR3 has 17 residues. V lost 8 bases to trimming and J lost 3 bases; unmatched junction nucleotides: 18. CDR1 is MNHEY, CDR2 SMNVEV, per germline (reference sequence). The CDR3 bases are TGTGCCAGCTCACCCTCGGGGGGGCGACGGTCTCTCTACGAGCAGTACTTC. This translates into CASSPSGGRRSLYEQYF.